The TCR beta chain under discussion was sequenced for a study of STAT3 mutations in large granular lymphocyte leukemia. Study as a whole: Canonical activating STAT3 mutations were detected in roughly half of the longitudinally sequenced T-LGLL patients. General study findings and limits: Differing intervals and regimens complicate linking therapy response to clone burden. In T-cell large granular lymphocyte leukemia, about half of patients showed multiple immunodominant subclonotypes. In several patients, dominant TCR clone burden exceeded STAT3 mutant burden, suggesting STAT3 mutation arose secondarily.

Germline V gene lookup returns CDR1 PRHDT and CDR2 FYEKMQ (reference sequence). The CDR3 is 16 residues long. V gave up 3 bases and J gave up 0 bases; unmatched junction bases: 7. Comment on this clone: Its specificity is unknown.

Average productive template count per sample was about 44,000. Some clones are missing from TCRdb's copy, which holds only in-frame ones; the method was immunoSEQ multiplex PCR. Here the sample spans approximately 3,000 clones, about 70% being singletons. This chain connects TRBV13 to TRBJ2-7; 8 nucleotides line up with TRBD2. Specimen: peripheral blood mononuclear cells. The sequence was collected from a woman aged 40 to 50 with T-cell large granular lymphocyte leukemia. Some clones in this sample may be carry-over from other donors' samples. The CDR3 nucleotides read TGTGCCAGCAGCTTTCGGGCGGGGGGCCACTCCTACGAGCAGTACTTC. Its translation: CASSFRAGGHSYEQYF.